This T cell receptor (beta chain) was obtained from a study of identical twins. CDR1 is SEHNR, CDR2 FQNEAQ, per germline (reference sequence). The CDR3 contains 13 residues. V gave up 5 bases and J gave up 2 bases, with 7 bases separating them. This clonotype was seen only a few times. TCRdb independently ran MiXCR on the 5' RACE reads; one entry per CDR3 protein. The sample holds a few hundred thousand distinct CDR3 sequences, roughly 9.5% seen once. These data were likewise used in another study, on yellow fever vaccine responses in identical twins.

This TCR came from a woman between 18 and 29 years old in good health. The chain links TRBV7-9 to TRBJ2-1, with unresolved D. Material for sequencing was PBMCs. The CDR3 is CASSPRTYNEQFF. In DNA, the CDR3 is TGTGCCAGCAGCCCGAGGACCTACAATGAGCAGTTCTTC. Looking up the rest from reference TRBV7-9 and TRBJ2-1 gives the full variable domain: DTGVSQNPRHKITKRGQNVTFRCDPISEHNRLYWYRQTLGQGPEFLTYFQNEAQLEKSRLLSDRFSAERPKGSFSTLEIQRTEQGDSAMYLCASSPRTYNEQFFGPGTRLTVL.